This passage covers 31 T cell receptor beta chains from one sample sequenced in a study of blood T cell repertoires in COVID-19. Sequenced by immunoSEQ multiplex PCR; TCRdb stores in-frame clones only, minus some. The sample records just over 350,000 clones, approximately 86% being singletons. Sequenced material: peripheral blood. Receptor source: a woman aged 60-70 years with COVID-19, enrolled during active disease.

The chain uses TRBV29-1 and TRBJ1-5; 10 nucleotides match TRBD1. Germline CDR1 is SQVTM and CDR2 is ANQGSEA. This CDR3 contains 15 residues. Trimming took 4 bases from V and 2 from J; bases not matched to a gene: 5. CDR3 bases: TGCAGCGTTGCGATCGGGACAGGGGGCAATCAGCCCCAGCATTTT. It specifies CSVAIGTGGNQPQHF.

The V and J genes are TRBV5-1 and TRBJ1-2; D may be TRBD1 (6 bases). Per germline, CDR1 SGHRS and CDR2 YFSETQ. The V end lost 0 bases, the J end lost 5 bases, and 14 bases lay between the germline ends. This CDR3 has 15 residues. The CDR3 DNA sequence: TGCGCCAGCAGCTTGGGTCCCGGGACACAATATGGCTACACCTTC. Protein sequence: CASSLGPGTQYGYTF.

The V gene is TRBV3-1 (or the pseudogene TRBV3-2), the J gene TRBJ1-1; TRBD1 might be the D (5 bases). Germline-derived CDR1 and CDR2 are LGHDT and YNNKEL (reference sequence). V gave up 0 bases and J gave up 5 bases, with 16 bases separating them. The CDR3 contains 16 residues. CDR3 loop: CASSQDSGGVRTEAFF. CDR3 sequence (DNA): TGTGCCAGCAGCCAAGATAGCGGGGGGGTAAGGACTGAAGCTTTCTTT.

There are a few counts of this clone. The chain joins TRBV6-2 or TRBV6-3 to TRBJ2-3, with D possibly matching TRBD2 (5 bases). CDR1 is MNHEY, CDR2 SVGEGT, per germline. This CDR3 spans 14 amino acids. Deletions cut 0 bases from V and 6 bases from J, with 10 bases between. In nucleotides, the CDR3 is TGTGCCAGCAGTTACTCGGTGGGCGGGGATACGCAGTATTTT. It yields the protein CASSYSVGGDTQYF.

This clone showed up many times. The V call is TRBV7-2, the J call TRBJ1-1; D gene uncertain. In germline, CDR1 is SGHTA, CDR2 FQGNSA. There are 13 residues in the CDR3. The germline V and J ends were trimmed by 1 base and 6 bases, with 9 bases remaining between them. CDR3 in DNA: TGTGCCAGCAGCTTAGAGGCGGAGGCTGAAGCTTTCTTT. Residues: CASSLEAEAEAFF.

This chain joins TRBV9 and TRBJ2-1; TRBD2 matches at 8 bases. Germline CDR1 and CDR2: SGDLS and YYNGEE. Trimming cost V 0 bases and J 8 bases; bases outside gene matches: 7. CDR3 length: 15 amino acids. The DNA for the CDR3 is TGTGCCAGCAGCGTAGGTGCGGGGGGTGTCGATGAGCAGTTCTTC. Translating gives CASSVGAGGVDEQFF.

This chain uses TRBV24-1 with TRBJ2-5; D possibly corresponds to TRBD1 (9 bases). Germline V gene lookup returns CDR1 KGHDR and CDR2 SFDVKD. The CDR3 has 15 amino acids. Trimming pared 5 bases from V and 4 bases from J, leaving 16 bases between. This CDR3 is CATSAGGTGLETQYF. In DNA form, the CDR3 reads TGTGCCACCAGTGCGGGGGGGACAGGGTTAGAGACCCAGTACTTC.

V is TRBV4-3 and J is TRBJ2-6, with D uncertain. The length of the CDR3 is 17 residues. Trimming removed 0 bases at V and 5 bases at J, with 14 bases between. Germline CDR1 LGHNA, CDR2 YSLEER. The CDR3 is CASSQDSGSLWANVLTF. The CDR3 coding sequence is TGCGCCAGCAGCCAAGATTCCGGGTCCCTTTGGGCCAACGTCCTGACTTTC.

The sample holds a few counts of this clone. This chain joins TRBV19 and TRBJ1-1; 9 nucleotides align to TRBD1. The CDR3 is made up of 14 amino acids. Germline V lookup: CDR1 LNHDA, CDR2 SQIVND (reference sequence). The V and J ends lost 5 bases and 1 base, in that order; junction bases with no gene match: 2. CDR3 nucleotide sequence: TGTGCCAGTAGTCAGGGACAGGGGAACACTGAAGCTTTCTTT. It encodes CASSQGQGNTEAFF.

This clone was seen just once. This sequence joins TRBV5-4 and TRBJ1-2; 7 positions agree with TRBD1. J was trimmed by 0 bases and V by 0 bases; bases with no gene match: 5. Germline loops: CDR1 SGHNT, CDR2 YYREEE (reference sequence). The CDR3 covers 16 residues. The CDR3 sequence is CASSLAGTAANYGYTF. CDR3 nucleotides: TGTGCCAGCAGCTTGGCTGGGACAGCAGCTAACTATGGCTACACCTTC.

In DNA form, the CDR3 reads TGTGCCAGCAGCTTGGGAGGGAGCTCCTACAATGAGCAGTTCTTC. Translating it yields CASSLGGSSYNEQFF. J is TRBJ2-1 and V is TRBV5-6; weak D call: TRBD2 (5 bases). V was trimmed by 0 bases and J by 0 bases, leaving 7 bases between them. CDR3 size: 15 residues. CDR1 SGHDT and CDR2 YYEEEE come from the germline V gene.

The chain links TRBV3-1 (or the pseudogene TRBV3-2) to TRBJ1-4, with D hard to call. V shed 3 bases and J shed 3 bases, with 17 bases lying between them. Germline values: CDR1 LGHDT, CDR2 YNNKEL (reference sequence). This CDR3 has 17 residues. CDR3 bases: TGTGCCAGCAGCCAGTTCAGGAGCGTGGAGGCTAATGAAAAACTGTTTTTT. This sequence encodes CASSQFRSVEANEKLFF.

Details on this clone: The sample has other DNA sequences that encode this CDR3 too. CDR3 sequence reads: CASSLTSGSYNEQFF. The CDR3 region has the DNA TGCGCCAGCAGCTTGACTAGCGGGAGTTACAATGAGCAGTTCTTC. This chain links TRBV5-1 with TRBJ2-1; TRBD2 matches 11 bases. The ends lost 1 base at V and 4 bases at J; junction bases unmatched: 1. CDR1 is SGHRS, CDR2 YFSETQ, per germline. The CDR3 totals 15 residues.

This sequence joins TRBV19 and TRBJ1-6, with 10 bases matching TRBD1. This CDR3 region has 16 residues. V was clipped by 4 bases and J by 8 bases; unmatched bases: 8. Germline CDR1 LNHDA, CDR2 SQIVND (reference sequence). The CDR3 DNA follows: TGTGCCAGTAGTAGCTTTGGACAGGGGGTAGATTCACCCCTCCACTTT. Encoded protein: CASSSFGQGVDSPLHF.

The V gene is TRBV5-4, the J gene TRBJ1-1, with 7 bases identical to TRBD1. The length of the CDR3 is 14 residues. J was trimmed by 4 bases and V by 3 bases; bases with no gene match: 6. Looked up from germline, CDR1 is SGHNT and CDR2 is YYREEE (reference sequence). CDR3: CASSSGQGGTEAFF. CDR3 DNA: TGTGCCAGCAGCTCGGGGCAGGGGGGCACTGAAGCTTTCTTT.

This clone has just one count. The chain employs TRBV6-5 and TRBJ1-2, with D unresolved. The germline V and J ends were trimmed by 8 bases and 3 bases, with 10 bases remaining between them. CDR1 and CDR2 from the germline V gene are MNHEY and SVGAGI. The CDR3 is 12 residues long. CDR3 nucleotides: TGTGCCAGCGGCGAAACAGACTATGGCTACACCTTC. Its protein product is CASGETDYGYTF.

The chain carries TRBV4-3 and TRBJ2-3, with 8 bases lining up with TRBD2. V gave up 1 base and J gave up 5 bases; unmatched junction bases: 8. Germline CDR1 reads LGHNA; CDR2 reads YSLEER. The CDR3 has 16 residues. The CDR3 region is CASSQGTAGGLDTQYF. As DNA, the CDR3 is TGCGCCAGCAGCCAAGGAACGGCGGGGGGTTTAGATACGCAGTATTTT.

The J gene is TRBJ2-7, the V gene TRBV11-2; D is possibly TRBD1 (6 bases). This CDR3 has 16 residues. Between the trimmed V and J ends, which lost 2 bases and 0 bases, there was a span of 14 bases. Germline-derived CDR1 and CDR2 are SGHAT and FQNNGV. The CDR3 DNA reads TGTGCCAGCAGCTTAACGACAGGTCTTCACTCCTACGAGCAGTACTTC. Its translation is CASSLTTGLHSYEQYF. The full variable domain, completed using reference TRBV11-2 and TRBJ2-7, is EAGVAQSPRYKIIEKRQSVAFWCNPISGHATLYWYQQILGQGPKLLIQFQNNGVVDDSQLPKDRFSAERLKGVDSTLKIQPAKLEDSAVYLCASSLTTGLHSYEQYFGPGTRLTVT.

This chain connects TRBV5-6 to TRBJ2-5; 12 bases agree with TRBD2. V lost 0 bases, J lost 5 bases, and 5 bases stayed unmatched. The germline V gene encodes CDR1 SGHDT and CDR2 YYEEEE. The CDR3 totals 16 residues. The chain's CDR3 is CASSLASGGARETQYF. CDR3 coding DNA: TGTGCCAGCAGCTTGGCTAGCGGGGGGGCGAGGGAGACCCAGTACTTC.

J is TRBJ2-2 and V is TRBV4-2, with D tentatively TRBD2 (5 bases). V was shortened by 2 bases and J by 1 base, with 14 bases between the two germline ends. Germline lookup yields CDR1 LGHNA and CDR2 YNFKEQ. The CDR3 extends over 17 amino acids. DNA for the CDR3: TGTGCCAGCAGCCAAATAGGCGGGTGGGGGAACACCGGGGAGCTGTTTTTT. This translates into CASSQIGGWGNTGELFF.

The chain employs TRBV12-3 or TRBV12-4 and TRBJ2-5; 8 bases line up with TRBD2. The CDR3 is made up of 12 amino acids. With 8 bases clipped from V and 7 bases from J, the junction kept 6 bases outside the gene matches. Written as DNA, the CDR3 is TGTGCCAGCGCAAGTAGCGGGGTGACCCAGTACTTC. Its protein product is CASASSGVTQYF.

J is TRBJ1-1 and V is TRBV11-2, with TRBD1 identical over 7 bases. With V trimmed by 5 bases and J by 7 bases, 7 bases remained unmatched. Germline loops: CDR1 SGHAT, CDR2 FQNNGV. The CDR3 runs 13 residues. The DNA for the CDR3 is TGTGCCAGCAGCCCCGGGACAGCTAATGAAGCTTTCTTT. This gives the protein CASSPGTANEAFF.

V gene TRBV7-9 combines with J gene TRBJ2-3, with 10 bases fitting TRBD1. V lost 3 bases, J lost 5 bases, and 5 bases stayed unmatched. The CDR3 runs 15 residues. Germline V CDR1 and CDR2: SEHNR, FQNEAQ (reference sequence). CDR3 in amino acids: CASSLGQGFRDTQYF. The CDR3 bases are TGTGCCAGCAGCTTGGGACAGGGGTTTAGAGATACGCAGTATTTT.

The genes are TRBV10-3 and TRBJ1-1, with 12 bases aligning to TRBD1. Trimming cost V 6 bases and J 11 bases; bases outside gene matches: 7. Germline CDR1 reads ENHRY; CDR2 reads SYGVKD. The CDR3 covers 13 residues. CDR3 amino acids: CAISLGQGAGAFF. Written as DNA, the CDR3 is TGTGCCATCAGCCTGGGACAGGGGGCCGGGGCTTTCTTT.

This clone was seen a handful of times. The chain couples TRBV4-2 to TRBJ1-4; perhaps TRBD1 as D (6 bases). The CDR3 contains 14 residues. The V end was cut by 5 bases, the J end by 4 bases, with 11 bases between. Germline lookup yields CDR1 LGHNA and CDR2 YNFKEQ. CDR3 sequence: CASSAQGGNEKLFF. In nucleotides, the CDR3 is TGTGCCAGCAGCGCTCAAGGGGGTAATGAAAAACTGTTTTTT.

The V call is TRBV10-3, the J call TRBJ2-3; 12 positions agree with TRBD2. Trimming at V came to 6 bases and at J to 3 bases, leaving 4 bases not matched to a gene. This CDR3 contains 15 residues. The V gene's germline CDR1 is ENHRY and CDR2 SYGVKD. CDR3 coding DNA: TGTGCCATCAGCACTAGCGGGGGGAGGACAGATACGCAGTATTTT. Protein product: CAISTSGGRTDTQYF.

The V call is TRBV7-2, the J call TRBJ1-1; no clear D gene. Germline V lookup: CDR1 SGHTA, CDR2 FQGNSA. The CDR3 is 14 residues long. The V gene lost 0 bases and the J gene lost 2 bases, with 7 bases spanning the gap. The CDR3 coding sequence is TGTGCCAGCAGCTTAGCGCACGGTAACACTGAAGCTTTCTTT. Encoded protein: CASSLAHGNTEAFF.

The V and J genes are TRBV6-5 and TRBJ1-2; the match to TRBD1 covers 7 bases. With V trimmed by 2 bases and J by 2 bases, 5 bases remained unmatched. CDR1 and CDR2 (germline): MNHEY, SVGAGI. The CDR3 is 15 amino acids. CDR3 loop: CASSYLGTANYGYTF. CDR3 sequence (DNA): TGTGCCAGCAGTTACCTAGGGACAGCAAACTATGGCTACACCTTC.

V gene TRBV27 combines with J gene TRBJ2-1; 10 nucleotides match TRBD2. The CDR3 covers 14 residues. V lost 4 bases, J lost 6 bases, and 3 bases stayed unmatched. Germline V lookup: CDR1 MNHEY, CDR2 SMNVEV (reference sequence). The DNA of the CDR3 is TGTGCCAGCAGTTATACTAGCGGGGCCAATGAGCAGTTCTTC. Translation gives CASSYTSGANEQFF.

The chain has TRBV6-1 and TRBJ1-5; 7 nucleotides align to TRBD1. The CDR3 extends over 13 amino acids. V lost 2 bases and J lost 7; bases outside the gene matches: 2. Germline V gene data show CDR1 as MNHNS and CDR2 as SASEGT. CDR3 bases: TGTGCCAGCAGTGAACTAGGGGGCCAGCCCCAGCATTTT. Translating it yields CASSELGGQPQHF.

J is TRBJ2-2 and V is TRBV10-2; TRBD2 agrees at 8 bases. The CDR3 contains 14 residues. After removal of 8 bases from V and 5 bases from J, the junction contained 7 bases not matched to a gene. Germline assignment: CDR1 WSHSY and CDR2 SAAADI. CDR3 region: CASLGGAGTGELFF. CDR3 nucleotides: TGCGCCAGCCTCGGGGGGGCTGGTACCGGGGAGCTGTTTTTT.